A selection of T cell receptor beta chains follows, all from one sample in a study of response to subunit inactivated influenza vaccine. TCRdb used MiXCR to reprocess the RT-PCR reads, holding one entry per CDR3 protein. The table records fewer than 700,000 distinct CDR3 sequences, 10% to 15% of them present only once. The specimen comprised PBMCs from blood, sampled about 6 weeks after vaccination. The source is a man aged 50-60 years who received an inactivated influenza vaccine. The CDR3 runs from the conserved cysteine through the conserved F or W. Fields, in order: D gene, J gene, clone size, V gene, CDR3 protein, CDR3 DNA. The D gene is left open where the match is weak. Size tells how often a clone was seen (once, few, many) or the class of an expanded clone, and some rows leave it out.

D: -; J: TRBJ2-7; size: -; V: TRBV20-1; CDR3: CSAPLASSSYEQYF; DNA: TGCAGTGCGCCGCTAGCGTCGAGCTCCTACGAGCAGTACTTC
D: -; J: TRBJ1-1; size: many; V: TRBV7-2; CDR3: CASSLRQREAFF; DNA: TGTGCCAGCAGCCTCAGACAGAGGGAAGCTTTCTTT
D: TRBD2; J: TRBJ2-7; size: -; V: TRBV4-3; CDR3: CAGGEPGRRSYEQYF; DNA: TGCGCGGGGGGGGAGCCAGGGAGGAGGTCCTACGAGCAGTACTTC
D: TRBD2; J: TRBJ2-1; size: many; V: TRBV4-3; CDR3: CASSQDWEGQDNEQFF; DNA: TGCGCCAGCAGCCAAGATTGGGAGGGCCAGGACAATGAGCAGTTCTTC
D: TRBD1; J: TRBJ1-4; size: -; V: TRBV27; CDR3: CASSHGQGGGEKLFF; DNA: TGTGCCAGCAGTCACGGACAGGGAGGAGGTGAAAAACTGTTTTTT
D: -; J: TRBJ2-1; size: few; V: TRBV5-6; CDR3: CASSSGSTNEQFF; DNA: TGTGCCAGCAGCTCGGGCTCTACTAATGAGCAGTTCTTC
D: TRBD1; J: TRBJ2-1; size: -; V: TRBV9; CDR3: CASSVSGGQGIREQFF; DNA: TGTGCCAGCAGCGTAAGTGGTGGACAGGGGATCCGTGAGCAGTTCTTC
D: TRBD2; J: TRBJ2-1; size: many; V: TRBV12-3/TRBV12-4; CDR3: CASSFLRGGADNEQFF; DNA: TGTGCCAGCAGTTTCCTCCGCGGGGGGGCCGACAATGAGCAGTTCTTC
D: TRBD1; J: TRBJ1-5; size: many; V: TRBV29-1; CDR3: CSVALGTANSNQPQHF; DNA: TGCAGCGTCGCCTTGGGGACAGCAAATAGCAATCAGCCCCAGCATTTT
D: -; J: TRBJ2-5; size: few; V: TRBV29-1; CDR3: CSVGLKYQETQYF; DNA: TGCAGCGTTGGACTGAAGTACCAAGAGACCCAGTACTTC
D: -; J: TRBJ1-2; size: many; V: TRBV7-9; CDR3: CASSFTGVSNYGYTF; DNA: TGTGCCAGCAGTTTTACAGGAGTTTCTAACTATGGCTACACCTTC
D: -; J: TRBJ2-5; size: -; V: TRBV7-2; CDR3: CASSSLSSPRETQYF; DNA: TGTGCCAGCAGCTCCCTTTCTAGCCCAAGAGAGACCCAGTACTTC
D: -; J: TRBJ1-2; size: few; V: TRBV12-3/TRBV12-4; CDR3: CASSFSHGVTVGYTF; DNA: TGTGCCAGCAGTTTTTCACACGGGGTTACGGTTGGCTACACCTTC
D: -; J: TRBJ1-1; size: -; V: TRBV29-1; CDR3: CSAQALTNTEAFF; DNA: TGCAGCGCACAGGCGCTTACGAACACTGAAGCTTTCTTT
D: TRBD1; J: TRBJ2-3; size: few; V: TRBV10-3; CDR3: CAIDDGQVGTDTQYF; DNA: TGTGCCATCGACGATGGACAGGTGGGCACAGATACGCAGTATTTT
D: -; J: TRBJ1-1; size: many; V: TRBV12-3/TRBV12-4; CDR3: CASKGDTVLEAFF; DNA: TGTGCCAGCAAGGGGGACACGGTTCTGGAAGCTTTCTTT